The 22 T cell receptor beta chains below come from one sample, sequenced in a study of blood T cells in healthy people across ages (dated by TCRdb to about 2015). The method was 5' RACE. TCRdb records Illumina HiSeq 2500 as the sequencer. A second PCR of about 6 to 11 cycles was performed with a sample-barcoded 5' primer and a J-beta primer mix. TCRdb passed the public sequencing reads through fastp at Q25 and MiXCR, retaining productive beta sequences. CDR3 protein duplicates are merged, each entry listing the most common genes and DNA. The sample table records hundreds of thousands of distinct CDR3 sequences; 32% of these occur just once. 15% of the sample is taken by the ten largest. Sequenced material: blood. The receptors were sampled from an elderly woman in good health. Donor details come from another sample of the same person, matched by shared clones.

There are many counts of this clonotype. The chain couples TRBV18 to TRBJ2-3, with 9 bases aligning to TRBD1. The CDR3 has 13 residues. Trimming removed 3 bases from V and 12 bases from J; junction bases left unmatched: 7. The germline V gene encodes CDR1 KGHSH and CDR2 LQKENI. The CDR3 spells CASSPSRDRVQYF. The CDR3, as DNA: TGTGCCAGCTCACCCTCCCGGGACAGGGTACAGTATTTT. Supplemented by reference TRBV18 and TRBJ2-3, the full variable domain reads NAGVMQNPRHLVRRRGQEARLRCSPMKGHSHVYWYRQLPEEGLKFMVYLQKENIIDESGMPKERFSAEFPKEGPSILRIQQVVRGDSAAYFCASSPSRDRVQYFGPGTRLTVL.

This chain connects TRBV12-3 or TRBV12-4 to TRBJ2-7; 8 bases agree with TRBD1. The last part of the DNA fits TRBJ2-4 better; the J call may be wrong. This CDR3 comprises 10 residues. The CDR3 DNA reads TGTGCCAGCGGACAGGGCATTCAGTACTTC. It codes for CASGQGIQYF.

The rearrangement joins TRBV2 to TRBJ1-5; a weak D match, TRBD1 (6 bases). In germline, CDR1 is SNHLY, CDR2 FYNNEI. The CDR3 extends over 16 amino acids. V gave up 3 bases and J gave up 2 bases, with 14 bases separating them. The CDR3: CASSDLRGQGNQPQHF. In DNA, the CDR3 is TGTGCCAGCAGTGACCTACGGGGGCAGGGCAATCAGCCCCAGCATTTT.

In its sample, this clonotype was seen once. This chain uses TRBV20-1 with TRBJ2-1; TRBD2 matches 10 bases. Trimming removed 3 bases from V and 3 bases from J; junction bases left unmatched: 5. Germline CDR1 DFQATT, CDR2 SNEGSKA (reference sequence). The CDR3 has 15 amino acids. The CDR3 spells CSARVGTSDYNEQFF. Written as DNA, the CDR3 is TGCAGTGCTAGGGTCGGGACTAGCGACTACAATGAGCAGTTCTTC.

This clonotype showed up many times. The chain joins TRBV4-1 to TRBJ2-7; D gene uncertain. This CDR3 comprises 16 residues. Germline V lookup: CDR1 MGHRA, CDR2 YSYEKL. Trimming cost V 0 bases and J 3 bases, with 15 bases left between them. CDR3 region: CASSQDNRPTFYEQYF. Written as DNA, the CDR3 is TGCGCCAGCAGCCAAGATAATCGTCCTACGTTCTACGAGCAGTACTTC.

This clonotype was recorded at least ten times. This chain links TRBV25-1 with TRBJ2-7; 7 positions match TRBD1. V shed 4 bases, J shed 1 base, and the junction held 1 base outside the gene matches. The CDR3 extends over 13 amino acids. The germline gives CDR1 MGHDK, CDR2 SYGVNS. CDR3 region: CASSGGQSYEQYF. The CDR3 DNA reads TGTGCCAGCAGTGGGGGACAGTCCTACGAGCAGTACTTC.

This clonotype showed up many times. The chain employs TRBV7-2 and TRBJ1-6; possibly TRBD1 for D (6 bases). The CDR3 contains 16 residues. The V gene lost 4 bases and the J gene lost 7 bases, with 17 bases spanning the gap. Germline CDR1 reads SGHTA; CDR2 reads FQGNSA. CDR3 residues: CASSSTADRLNSPLHF. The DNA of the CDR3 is TGTGCCAGCAGCTCAACCGCGGACAGATTAAATTCACCCCTCCACTTT.

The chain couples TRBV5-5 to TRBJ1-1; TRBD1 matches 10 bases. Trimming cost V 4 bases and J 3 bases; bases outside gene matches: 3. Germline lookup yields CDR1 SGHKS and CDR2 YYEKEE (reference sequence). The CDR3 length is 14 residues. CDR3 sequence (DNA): TGTGCCAGCAGCGCGACAGGGGGCTACACTGAAGCTTTCTTT. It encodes CASSATGGYTEAFF.

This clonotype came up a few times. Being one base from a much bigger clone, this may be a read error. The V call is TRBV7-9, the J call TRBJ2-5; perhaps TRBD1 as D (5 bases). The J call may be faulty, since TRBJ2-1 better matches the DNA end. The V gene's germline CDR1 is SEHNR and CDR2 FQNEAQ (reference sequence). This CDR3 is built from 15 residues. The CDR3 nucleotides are TGTGCCAGCAGCTTAGTATGGGGCCTCCAAGAGACCCAGTTCTTC. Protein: CASSLVWGLQETQFF.

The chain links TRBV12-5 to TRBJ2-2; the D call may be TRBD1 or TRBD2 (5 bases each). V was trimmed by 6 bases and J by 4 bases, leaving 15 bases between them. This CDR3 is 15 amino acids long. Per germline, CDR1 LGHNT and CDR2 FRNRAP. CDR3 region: CASGQGPRPTGELFF. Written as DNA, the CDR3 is TGTGCTAGTGGGCAGGGACCCCGGCCCACCGGGGAGCTGTTTTTT.

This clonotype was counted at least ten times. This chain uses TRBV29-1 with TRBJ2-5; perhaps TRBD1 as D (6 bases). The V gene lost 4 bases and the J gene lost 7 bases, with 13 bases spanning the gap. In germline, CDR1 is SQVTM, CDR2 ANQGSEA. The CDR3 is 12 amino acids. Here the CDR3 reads CSVGGGSGTQYF. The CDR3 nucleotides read TGCAGCGTTGGTGGGGGCTCGGGGACCCAGTACTTC.

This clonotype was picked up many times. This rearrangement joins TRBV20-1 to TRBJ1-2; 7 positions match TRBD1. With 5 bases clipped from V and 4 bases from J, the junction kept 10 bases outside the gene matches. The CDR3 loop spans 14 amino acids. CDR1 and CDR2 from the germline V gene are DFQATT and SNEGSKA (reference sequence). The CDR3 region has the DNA TGCAGTGCTCCCGGACAGGCCTTCATCTATGGCTACACCTTC. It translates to CSAPGQAFIYGYTF.

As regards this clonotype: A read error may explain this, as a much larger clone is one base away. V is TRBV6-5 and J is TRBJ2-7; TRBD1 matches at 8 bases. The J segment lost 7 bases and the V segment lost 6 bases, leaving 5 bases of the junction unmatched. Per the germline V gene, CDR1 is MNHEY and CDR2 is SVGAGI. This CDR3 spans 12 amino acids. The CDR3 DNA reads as TGTGCCAGCAGAGGACAGGGAAATGAGCAGTACTTC. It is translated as CASRGQGNEQYF.

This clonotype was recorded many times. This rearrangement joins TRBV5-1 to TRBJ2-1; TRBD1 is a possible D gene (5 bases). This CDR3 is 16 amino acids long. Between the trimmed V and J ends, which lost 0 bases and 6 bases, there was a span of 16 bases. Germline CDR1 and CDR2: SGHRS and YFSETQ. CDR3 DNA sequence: TGCGCCAGCAGCTTGGAAGGGGCTTTAGTAATCAATGAGCAGTTCTTC. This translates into CASSLEGALVINEQFF.

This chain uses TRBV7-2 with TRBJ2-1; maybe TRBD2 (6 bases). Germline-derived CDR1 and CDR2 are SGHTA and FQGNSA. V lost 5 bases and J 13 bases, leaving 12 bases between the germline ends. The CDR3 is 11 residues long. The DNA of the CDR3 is TGTGCCAGCAGCCTCCGGGGGACCCAGTTCTTC. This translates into CASSLRGTQFF.

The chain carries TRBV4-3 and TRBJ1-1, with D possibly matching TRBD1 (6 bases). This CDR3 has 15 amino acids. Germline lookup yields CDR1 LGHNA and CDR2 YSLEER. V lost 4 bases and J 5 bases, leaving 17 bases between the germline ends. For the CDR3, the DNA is TGCGCCAGCAGCCGAGATATCAGGGGCAGAACTGAAGCTTTCTTT. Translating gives CASSRDIRGRTEAFF.

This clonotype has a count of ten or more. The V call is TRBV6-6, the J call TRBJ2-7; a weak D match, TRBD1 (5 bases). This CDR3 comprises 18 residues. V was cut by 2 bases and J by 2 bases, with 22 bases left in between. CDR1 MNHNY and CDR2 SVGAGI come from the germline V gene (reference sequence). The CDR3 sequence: CASSYPQSRIQGAYEQYF. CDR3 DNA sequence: TGTGCCAGCAGTTACCCCCAAAGCAGGATCCAAGGGGCCTACGAGCAGTACTTC.

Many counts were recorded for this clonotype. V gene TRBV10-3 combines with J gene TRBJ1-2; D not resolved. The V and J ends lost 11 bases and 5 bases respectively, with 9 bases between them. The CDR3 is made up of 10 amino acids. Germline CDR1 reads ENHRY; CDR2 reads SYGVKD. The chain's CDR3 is CASNEYGYTF. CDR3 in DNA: TGTGCCTCAAACGAGTATGGCTACACCTTC.

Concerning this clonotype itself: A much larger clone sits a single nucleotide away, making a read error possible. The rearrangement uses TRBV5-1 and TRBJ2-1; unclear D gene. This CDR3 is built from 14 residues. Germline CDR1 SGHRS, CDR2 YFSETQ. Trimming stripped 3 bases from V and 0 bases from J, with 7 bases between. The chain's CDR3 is CASSWDTSYNEQFF. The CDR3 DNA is TGCGCCAGCAGCTGGGATACCTCCTACAATGAGCAGTTCTTC.

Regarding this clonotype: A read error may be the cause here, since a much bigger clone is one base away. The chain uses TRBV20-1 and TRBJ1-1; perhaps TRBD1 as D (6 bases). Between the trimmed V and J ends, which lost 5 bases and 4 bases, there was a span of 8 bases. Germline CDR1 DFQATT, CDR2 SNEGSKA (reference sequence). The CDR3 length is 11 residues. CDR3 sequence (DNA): TGCAGTGCTGGGGACATCACTGAAGCTTTCTTT. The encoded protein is CSAGDITEAFF.

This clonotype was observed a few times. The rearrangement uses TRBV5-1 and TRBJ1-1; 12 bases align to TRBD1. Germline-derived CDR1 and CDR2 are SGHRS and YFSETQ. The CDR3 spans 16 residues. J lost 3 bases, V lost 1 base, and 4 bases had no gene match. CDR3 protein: CASSLKGQGADTEAFF. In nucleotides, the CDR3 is TGCGCCAGCAGCTTGAAGGGACAGGGGGCGGACACTGAAGCTTTCTTT.

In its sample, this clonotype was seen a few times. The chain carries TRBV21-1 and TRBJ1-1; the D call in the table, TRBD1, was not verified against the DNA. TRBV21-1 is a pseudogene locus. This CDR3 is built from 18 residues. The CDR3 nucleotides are TGTGCCAGCATCCCAGACAGGGTATCAGGGACCGAAGCCTCCGCAGCTTTCTTT. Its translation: CASIPDRVSGTEASAAFF.